The source of this T cell receptor beta chain is a study of identical twins. Germline V gene sequence: CDR1 SGHNT, CDR2 YENEEA. The CDR3 runs 16 residues. V trimming: 3 bases; J trimming: 0 bases; junction bases outside the gene matches: 6. Template switching supplied a universal primer site; unique molecular identifiers were carried on the cDNA. Via MiXCR, TCRdb re-called the 5' RACE reads, giving one row per CDR3 protein. The repertoire includes hundreds of thousands of distinct CDR3 sequences, roughly 12% of them detected once, and 1.5% to 2% sits in the top ten. The sample also formed part of further work on yellow fever vaccine responses in identical twins.

J is TRBJ2-5 and V is TRBV11-3; TRBD1 matches at 8 bases. The sequencing input was PBMCs. This clonotype was obtained from a woman between 18 and 29 years old in good health. The CDR3 DNA follows: TGTGCCAGCAGCTTCCCGCGGACAGGGAACCAAGAGACCCAGTACTTC. Translated, it gives CASSFPRTGNQETQYF. Full variable domain (missing parts from reference TRBV11-3 and TRBJ2-5): EAGVVQSPRYKIIEKKQPVAFWCNPISGHNTLYWYLQNLGQGPELLIRYENEEAVDDSQLPKDRFSAERLKGVDSTLKIQPAELGDSAVYLCASSFPRTGNQETQYFGPGTRLLVL.